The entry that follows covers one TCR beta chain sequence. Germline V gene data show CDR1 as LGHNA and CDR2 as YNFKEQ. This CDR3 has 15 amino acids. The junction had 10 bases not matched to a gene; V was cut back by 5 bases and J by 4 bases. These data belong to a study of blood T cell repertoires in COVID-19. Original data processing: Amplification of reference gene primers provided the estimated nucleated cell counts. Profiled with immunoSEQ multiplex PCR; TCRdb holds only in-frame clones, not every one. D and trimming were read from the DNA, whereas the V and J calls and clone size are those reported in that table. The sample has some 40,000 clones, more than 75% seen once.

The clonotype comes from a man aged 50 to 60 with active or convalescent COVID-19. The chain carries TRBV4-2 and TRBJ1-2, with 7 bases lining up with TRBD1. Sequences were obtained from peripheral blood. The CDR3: CASSDREVSIYGYTF. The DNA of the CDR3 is TGTGCCAGCAGCGACAGGGAGGTCAGCATCTATGGCTACACCTTC.